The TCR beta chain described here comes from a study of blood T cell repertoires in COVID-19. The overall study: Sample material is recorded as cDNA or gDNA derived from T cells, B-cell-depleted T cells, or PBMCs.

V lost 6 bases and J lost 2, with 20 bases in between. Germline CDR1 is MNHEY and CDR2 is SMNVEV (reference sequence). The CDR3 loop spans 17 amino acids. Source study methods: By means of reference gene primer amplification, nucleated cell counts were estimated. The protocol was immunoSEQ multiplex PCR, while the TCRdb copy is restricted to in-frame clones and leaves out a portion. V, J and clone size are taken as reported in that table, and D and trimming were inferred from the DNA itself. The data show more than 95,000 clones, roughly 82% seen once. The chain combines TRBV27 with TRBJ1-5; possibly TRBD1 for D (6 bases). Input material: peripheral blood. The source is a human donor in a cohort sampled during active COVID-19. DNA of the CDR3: TGTGCCAGCAGACCAATGTGGGGGGGCGAGGGCAATCAGCCCCAGCATTTT. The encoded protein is CASRPMWGGEGNQPQHF.